Listed here are 4 T cell receptor beta chains from one sample, sequenced in a study of Ad26.COV2.S vaccination and SARS-CoV-2 variants. Treatment of the sample: around 19 received Ad26.COV2.S at low or high dose, single or two shots; five or six received placebo; per-sample allocation not given. The samples were gathered on day 63 after the first injection of vaccine or placebo. Only in-frame clones appear in the TCRdb table, and some are missing; sequencing was by immunoSEQ multiplex PCR. The sample carries around 310,000 clones, about 90% recorded once. The sample in question was peripheral blood, obtained in a trial of Ad26.COV2.S vaccine versus placebo. The receptors were sampled from a person aged 18-65 years who received the Ad26.COV2.S COVID-19 vaccine or a placebo.

The V gene is TRBV14, the J gene TRBJ2-7; 10 bases fit TRBD1. Germline V gene data show CDR1 as SGHDN and CDR2 as FVKESK. The trim removed 4 bases at V and 3 bases at J, leaving 3 bases unmatched. The CDR3 loop spans 14 amino acids. The CDR3 reads CASSPRTGGYEQYF. The CDR3 DNA is TGTGCCAGCAGCCCGAGGACAGGGGGCTACGAGCAGTACTTC.

The chain uses TRBV7-9 and TRBJ2-5; TRBD2 matches 7 bases. The CDR3 is 15 amino acids. Germline V gives CDR1 SEHNR, CDR2 FQNEAQ (reference sequence). V lost 1 base, J lost 5 bases, and 7 bases stayed unmatched. The CDR3 reads CASSLGSGVGETQYF. As DNA, the CDR3 is TGTGCCAGCAGCTTAGGGAGCGGGGTCGGGGAGACCCAGTACTTC.

V usage is TRBV7-8 and J usage is TRBJ2-7; 7 positions agree with TRBD2. Germline CDR1 SGHVS, CDR2 FQNEAQ. With V trimmed by 4 bases and J by 0 bases, 6 bases remained unmatched. The CDR3 sequence is 15 residues long. The CDR3 sequence is CASSSPGLSSYEQYV. The CDR3 DNA reads as TGTGCCAGCAGCTCTCCGGGACTATCCTCCTACGAGCAGTACGTC.

The V gene is TRBV4-3, the J gene TRBJ2-5; 11 bases line up with TRBD1. V lost 3 bases, J lost 5 bases, and 8 bases stayed unmatched. The CDR3 runs 16 residues. Germline values: CDR1 LGHNA, CDR2 YSLEER. The CDR3 spells CASSHRTGGFEETQYF. CDR3 DNA: TGCGCCAGCAGCCATAGGACAGGGGGCTTTGAGGAGACCCAGTACTTC.